A single sample gave rise to the 22 T cell receptor beta chains below, sequenced in a study of T cell clonotyping in hematopoietic cell transplantation. Time point described: recipient sample about 28 days before transplant, after cytoreduction. Method: immunoSEQ multiplex PCR; TCRdb's copy keeps in-frame clones and lacks some. The sample includes 25,000 to 30,000 clones, roughly 91% of them seen just once. The material was peripheral blood mononuclear cells, obtained before stem cell transplant. The source of these receptors is a man aged 50 or older with acute myeloid leukemia. Some clones in this sample may be carry-over from other donors' samples.

The J gene is TRBJ2-7, the V gene TRBV14; 8 bases line up with TRBD1. The length of the CDR3 is 15 residues. Germline V gene sequence: CDR1 SGHDN, CDR2 FVKESK. Trimming at V came to 4 bases and at J to 1 base, leaving 6 bases not matched to a gene. The CDR3 DNA is TGTGCCAGCAGCCCGCAGGGGGCAGGATCCTACGAGCAGTACTTC. Translating gives CASSPQGAGSYEQYF.

This chain connects TRBV2 to TRBJ2-7, with TRBD2 identical over 8 bases. CDR3 length equals 14 residues. Looked up from germline, CDR1 is SNHLY and CDR2 is FYNNEI. V shed 8 bases, J shed 7 bases, and the junction held 13 bases outside the gene matches. The CDR3 DNA follows: TGTGCCAGCGTGGTGCGGCGGGAGGCGGGGGAGCAGTACTTC. Translated: CASVVRREAGEQYF.

The chain is built from TRBV6-5 and TRBJ2-3; D remains unclear. Germline lookup yields CDR1 MNHEY and CDR2 SVGAGI. The ends were cut back, 0 bases at V and 6 bases at J, with 13 bases in the middle. This CDR3 region has 15 residues. The CDR3 nucleotides read TGTGCCAGCAGTTACTCGAGGTCTGGCGGCGATACGCAGTATTTT. As protein: CASSYSRSGGDTQYF.

The chain joins TRBV7-9 to TRBJ2-5; no reliable D call. CDR1 is SEHNR, CDR2 FQNEAQ, per germline (reference sequence). The CDR3 runs to 15 residues. The V end lost 0 bases, the J end lost 3 bases, and 11 bases lay between the germline ends. This chain's CDR3 is CASSLARPAKETQYF. The CDR3 DNA reads TGTGCCAGCAGCTTAGCGCGGCCAGCAAAAGAGACCCAGTACTTC.

The rearrangement joins TRBV5-8 to TRBJ2-1, with 7 nucleotides matching TRBD2. The germline CDR1 and CDR2 sequences are SGHTS and YDEGEE. The J segment lost 8 bases and the V segment lost 4 bases, leaving 21 bases of the junction unmatched. CDR3 length: 18 amino acids. The CDR3 is CASSLTRWASGLSDEQFF. The CDR3 DNA sequence: TGTGCCAGCAGCCTTACTCGGTGGGCTAGCGGCCTTTCGGATGAGCAGTTCTTC. The entire variable domain, with the rest obtained from reference TRBV5-8 and TRBJ2-1, is as follows: EAGVTQSPTHLIKTRGQQATLRCSPISGHTSVYWYQQALGLGLQFLLWYDEGEERNRGNFPPRFSGRQFPNYSSELNVNALELEDSALYLCASSLTRWASGLSDEQFFGPGTRLTVL.

This chain joins TRBV29-1 and TRBJ2-5; the D is unclear. Germline CDR1 SQVTM, CDR2 ANQGSEA. V dropped 1 base and J dropped 4 bases, with 13 bases sitting between them. The CDR3 has 14 residues. The CDR3 DNA sequence: TGCAGCGTTGAAGTGTCCAGCCACGGAGAGACCCAGTACTTC. Protein: CSVEVSSHGETQYF.

The rearrangement links TRBV7-9 to TRBJ2-7, with D possibly being TRBD1 or TRBD2 (5 bases each). The CDR3 contains 13 residues. Deletions cut 5 bases from V and 0 bases from J, with 8 bases between. Germline CDR1 reads SEHNR; CDR2 reads FQNEAQ (reference sequence). CDR3 in DNA: TGTGCCAGCAGCGGGACGGACTCCTACGAGCAGTACTTC. Residues: CASSGTDSYEQYF.

The J gene is TRBJ1-2, the V gene TRBV28, with no clear D. CDR1 MDHEN and CDR2 SYDVKM come from the germline V gene. Trimming took off 7 bases at V and 3 bases at J, with 12 bases between the two ends. CDR3 size: 13 residues. The DNA of the CDR3 is TGTGCCAGCATGACCGGAGCTTACTATGGCTACACCTTC. Translating gives CASMTGAYYGYTF.

This sequence joins TRBV2 and TRBJ1-4, with 7 positions matching TRBD1. This CDR3 spans 15 amino acids. The germline V gene encodes CDR1 SNHLY and CDR2 FYNNEI. Trimming at V came to 3 bases and at J to 7 bases, leaving 8 bases not matched to a gene. CDR3 DNA: TGTGCCAGCAGTGAGCAGACAGGGAGTAGTGAAAAACTGTTTTTT. Translating gives CASSEQTGSSEKLFF.

The V gene is TRBV28, the J gene TRBJ1-4; D may be TRBD1 (5 bases). This CDR3 has 15 amino acids. The ends were cut back, 6 bases at V and 7 bases at J, with 18 bases in the middle. Germline V gene lookup returns CDR1 MDHEN and CDR2 SYDVKM. The CDR3 bases are TGTGCCAGCAGCTTGGCCGACCGGGACCCTGAAAAACTGTTTTTT. Its translation is CASSLADRDPEKLFF. The full variable domain, with the rest looked up from reference TRBV28 and TRBJ1-4, is DVKVTQSSRYLVKRTGEKVFLECVQDMDHENMFWYRQDPGLGLRLIYFSYDVKMKEKGDIPEGYSVSREKKERFSLILESASTNQTSMYLCASSLADRDPEKLFFGSGTQLSVL.

This clone is a singleton in its sample. This chain joins TRBV10-3 and TRBJ2-1, with TRBD1 matching over 9 bases. With 10 bases clipped from V and 5 bases from J, the junction kept 9 bases outside the gene matches. The CDR3 is 14 amino acids. Per germline, CDR1 ENHRY and CDR2 SYGVKD. As DNA, the CDR3 is TGTGCCACGGGACAGGGCGCTATCAACAATGAGCAGTTCTTC. Translated: CATGQGAINNEQFF.

V gene TRBV15 combines with J gene TRBJ2-7; a weak D match, TRBD2 (6 bases). Germline V gene data show CDR1 as LNHNV and CDR2 as YYDKDF (reference sequence). Trimming took 0 bases from V and 2 from J, leaving 8 bases between them. This CDR3 contains 14 residues. The CDR3 DNA reads TGTGCCACCAGCAGAGATGTAGCGGCCTACGAGCAGTACTTC. It is translated as CATSRDVAAYEQYF.

The rearrangement links TRBV30 to TRBJ2-5; 11 nucleotides agree with TRBD2. Per the germline V gene, CDR1 is GTSNPN and CDR2 is SVGIG (reference sequence). V shed 4 bases, J shed 0 bases, and the junction held 7 bases outside the gene matches. This CDR3 contains 16 residues. The DNA of the CDR3 is TGTGCCTGGACGGCTAGCGGGAGGCTGTACCAAGAGACCCAGTACTTC. It codes for CAWTASGRLYQETQYF. Looking up the rest from reference TRBV30 and TRBJ2-5 gives the full variable domain: SQTIHQWPATLVQPVGSPLSLECTVEGTSNPNLYWYRQAAGRGLQLLFYSVGIGQISSEVPQNLSASRPQDRQFILSSKKLLLSDSGFYLCAWTASGRLYQETQYFGPGTRLLVL.

V and J are TRBV7-8 and TRBJ2-2; possibly TRBD1 for D (5 bases). V was trimmed by 8 bases and J by 5 bases, leaving 15 bases between them. Per the germline V gene, CDR1 is SGHVS and CDR2 is FQNEAQ. The CDR3 loop spans 14 amino acids. CDR3 nucleotides: TGTGCCAGCCAGCCAGGGCCGACGACCGGGGAGCTGTTTTTT. It yields the protein CASQPGPTTGELFF.

The chain carries TRBV30 and TRBJ1-5; D is perhaps TRBD1 (6 bases). V gave up 1 base and J gave up 6 bases, with 16 bases separating them. This CDR3 is built from 15 residues. Germline V CDR1 and CDR2: GTSNPN, SVGIG (reference sequence). CDR3 region: CAWSARTGTRQPQHF. CDR3 nucleotides: TGTGCCTGGAGTGCGCGTACAGGGACGCGTCAGCCCCAGCATTTT.

The J gene is TRBJ2-1, the V gene TRBV2, with 9 bases matching TRBD2. V gave up 10 bases and J gave up 5 bases; unmatched junction bases: 9. CDR3 length equals 14 residues. Germline V gene lookup returns CDR1 SNHLY and CDR2 FYNNEI. The CDR3: CATNKERGDNEQFF. As DNA, the CDR3 is TGTGCCACCAATAAGGAGCGGGGGGACAATGAGCAGTTCTTC.

The chain has TRBV7-9 and TRBJ2-7; no clear D. The germline V and J ends were trimmed by 5 bases and 3 bases, with 8 bases remaining between them. CDR3 size: 12 residues. Per the germline V gene, CDR1 is SEHNR and CDR2 is FQNEAQ (reference sequence). The CDR3: CASSPSHYEQYF. The CDR3 coding sequence is TGTGCCAGCAGCCCGAGTCACTACGAGCAGTACTTC. Full variable domain (missing parts from reference TRBV7-9 and TRBJ2-7): DTGVSQNPRHKITKRGQNVTFRCDPISEHNRLYWYRQTLGQGPEFLTYFQNEAQLEKSRLLSDRFSAERPKGSFSTLEIQRTEQGDSAMYLCASSPSHYEQYFGPGTRLTVT.

This chain links TRBV10-3 with TRBJ1-1, with a tentative D call TRBD1 (5 bases). Trimming removed 4 bases from V and 2 bases from J, with 11 bases in between. The CDR3 contains 14 residues. CDR1 is ENHRY, CDR2 SYGVKD, per germline. The DNA for the CDR3 is TGTGCCATCAGTGTCGGGGGTTATAACACTGAAGCTTTCTTT. Amino acid sequence: CAISVGGYNTEAFF.

The chain combines TRBV28 with TRBJ1-6, with D hard to call. CDR3 length equals 14 residues. V lost 2 bases and J 5 bases, leaving 7 bases between the germline ends. Germline assignment: CDR1 MDHEN and CDR2 SYDVKM. CDR3 coding DNA: TGTGCCAGCAGTTTAGCACAGAATAATTCACCCCTCCACTTT. Translating it yields CASSLAQNNSPLHF.

The J gene is TRBJ2-1, the V gene TRBV30; the D gene is possibly TRBD2 (7 bases). The CDR3 extends over 15 amino acids. Germline V gene lookup returns CDR1 GTSNPN and CDR2 SVGIG (reference sequence). The V end was cut by 1 base, the J end by 3 bases, with 13 bases between. In nucleotides, the CDR3 is TGTGCCTGGAGTGGAAGGGAGGGGGGCTACAATGAGCAGTTCTTC. It specifies CAWSGREGGYNEQFF.

The V call is TRBV6-5, the J call TRBJ2-3; D not certain. The V and J ends lost 5 bases and 6 bases respectively, with 12 bases between them. From germline, CDR1 is MNHEY and CDR2 SVGAGI. The CDR3 extends over 13 amino acids. CDR3: CASSPGPQDTQYF. Written as DNA, the CDR3 is TGTGCCAGCAGTCCAGGACCGCAGGATACGCAGTATTTT.

The V gene is TRBV7-2, the J gene TRBJ2-2; 8 bases match TRBD2. Germline values: CDR1 SGHTA, CDR2 FQGNSA. The CDR3 consists of 16 residues. After removal of 5 bases from V and 3 bases from J, the junction contained 8 bases not matched to a gene. CDR3 sequence: CASSQSYGRDTGELFF. The CDR3 nucleotides read TGTGCCAGCAGCCAGAGTTACGGGAGGGACACCGGGGAGCTGTTTTTT.